These 6 T cell receptor beta chains were sequenced from one sample in a study of vaccination effects on CD4 cells after COVID-19. Under the ViraFEST assay, PBMC were stimulated with viral peptide pools so that antigen-specific CD4+ T cells expanded. Sequencing was performed afterwards. The authors isolated CD4+ T cells after about eleven days of culture. Participants were given two doses of BNT162b2 or mRNA-1273 vaccine. The data were produced by immunoSEQ multiplex PCR, yet TCRdb's version contains in-frame clones alone and is incomplete. The data hold around 16,000 clones, with roughly three quarters observed a single time. Which antigens these TCRs recognize remains unknown. The material sequenced was CD4+ T cells from PBMCs cultured with HCoV-NL63 spike peptides, taken after COVID-19 vaccination. The origin of the receptors is a human donor who received a COVID-19 vaccine.

In this sample, this clone turned up a few times. The chain joins TRBV4-1 to TRBJ2-3; no reliable D call. CDR1 is MGHRA, CDR2 YSYEKL, per germline. There are 15 residues in the CDR3. Trimming took 0 bases from V and 3 from J, leaving 10 bases between them. This chain's CDR3 is CASSQDAHKTDTQYF. CDR3 sequence (DNA): TGCGCCAGCAGCCAAGATGCGCACAAAACAGATACGCAGTATTTT.

The chain couples TRBV19 to TRBJ2-3; 10 bases align to TRBD1. With V trimmed by 7 bases and J by 3 bases, 4 bases remained unmatched. This CDR3 is built from 14 residues. Germline V gene lookup returns CDR1 LNHDA and CDR2 SQIVND (reference sequence). The CDR3 DNA is TGTGCCAGTACCCGGACAGGGGGAACAGATACGCAGTATTTT. Protein sequence: CASTRTGGTDTQYF.

The chain has TRBV24-1 and TRBJ2-2; 9 bases are a match to TRBD1. CDR1 is KGHDR, CDR2 SFDVKD, per germline. J lost 4 bases, V lost 4 bases, and 6 bases had no gene match. The CDR3 is 16 residues long. The CDR3 nucleotides read TGTGCCACCAGTGACCCCGGACAGGGGCTCACCGGGGAGCTGTTTTTT. It translates to CATSDPGQGLTGELFF.

This clone appeared a single time. The chain joins TRBV3-1 (or the pseudogene TRBV3-2) to TRBJ1-2; TRBD1 is a possible D gene (5 bases). In germline, CDR1 is LGHDT, CDR2 YNNKEL (reference sequence). Trimming took 7 bases from V and 7 from J, leaving 13 bases between them. The CDR3 is 12 amino acids. The CDR3 DNA sequence: TGTGCCAGCAACAACCGAGGGGTTGGCTACACCTTC. It encodes CASNNRGVGYTF.

J is TRBJ2-3 and V is TRBV15; 14 bases are shared with TRBD2. V was pared by 5 bases and J by 4 bases, with 5 bases of the junction left unmatched. CDR3 length equals 16 residues. The germline CDR1 and CDR2 sequences are LNHNV and YYDKDF (reference sequence). The CDR3 DNA reads as TGTGCCACCAGCGTCCGGACTAGCGGGAGGCCAGATACGCAGTATTTT. It is translated as CATSVRTSGRPDTQYF.

V is TRBV3-1 (or the pseudogene TRBV3-2) and J is TRBJ2-7; possible D gene TRBD1, 6 bases. CDR1 and CDR2 from the germline V gene are LGHDT and YNNKEL (reference sequence). Trimming removed 0 bases from V and 0 bases from J, with 15 bases in between. The length of the CDR3 is 17 residues. The CDR3 spells CASSQDRRQDTSYEQYF. CDR3 in DNA: TGTGCCAGCAGCCAAGATCGGAGACAGGATACCTCCTACGAGCAGTACTTC.